Listed below are T cell receptor beta chains from one sample, sequenced in a study of shared clonotypes between healthy human individuals. Sequencing used immunoSEQ multiplex PCR; TCRdb keeps in-frame clones, though not all of them. The sample includes hundreds of thousands of clones, approximately 92% seen only once; the top ten take 20% to 30%. The source material was naive CD8+ T cells sorted from blood. These receptors were taken from a man aged 25-45 years in good health. CDR3s leave out the opening cysteine and the closing phenylalanine or tryptophan. The order of the fields is V gene, CDR3 protein.

TRBV4-1	ASSQATTSYSGNTIY
TRBV7-3	ASSLAPNQPQH
TRBV5-5	ASSRSLNEQY
TRBV7-9	ASSPSVHKNYEQY
TRBV4-3	ASSQSRGLEQY
TRBV11-2	ASSLVHREGNEQY
TRBV5-1	ASSLDVGSPFGYT
TRBV28	ASSTHGEGPNTEAF
TRBV28	ASSLSTPWGTDTQY
TRBV5-1	ASSPRGQIFQETQY
TRBV7-9	ASSLGTFDEQF
TRBV25-1	ASSGRLAGSPEEEQF
TRBV11-2	ASSGSGVEGGRTDTQY
TRBV7-9	ASSLEIADYNEQF
TRBV6-5	ASSYSGTKTDTQY